Listed here are 25 T cell receptor beta chains from one sample, sequenced in a study of shared clonotypes between healthy human individuals. Data came from immunoSEQ multiplex PCR; TCRdb stores just in-frame clones and leaves some out. This table holds approximately 700,000 clones, around 73% found once. The sample was memory CD4+ T cells sorted from blood. Subset indicated: CD45RA-negative fraction. The receptors were sampled from a young woman in good health.

The genes are TRBV6-1 and TRBJ2-2, with no clear D. Looked up from germline, CDR1 is MNHNS and CDR2 is SASEGT. V lost 4 bases to trimming and J lost 0 bases, with 9 bases between them. This CDR3 contains 15 residues. The CDR3 here is CASSGQPANTGELFF. The CDR3 DNA follows: TGTGCCAGCAGTGGGCAGCCCGCGAACACCGGGGAGCTGTTTTTT.

The chain carries TRBV11-3 and TRBJ2-1; 10 nucleotides agree with TRBD2. The germline CDR1 and CDR2 sequences are SGHNT and YENEEA. The J segment lost 9 bases and the V segment lost 5 bases, leaving 7 bases of the junction unmatched. CDR3 length: 14 amino acids. The CDR3 spells CASSPRTSGGEQFF. In DNA, the CDR3 is TGTGCCAGCAGCCCCCGGACTAGCGGCGGTGAGCAGTTCTTC. Full variable domain (outside the CDR3, taken from reference TRBV11-3 and TRBJ2-1): EAGVVQSPRYKIIEKKQPVAFWCNPISGHNTLYWYLQNLGQGPELLIRYENEEAVDDSQLPKDRFSAERLKGVDSTLKIQPAELGDSAVYLCASSPRTSGGEQFFGPGTRLTVL.

This chain connects TRBV25-1 to TRBJ2-6; TRBD1 or TRBD2 may be the D gene (6 bases each). Germline V gene data show CDR1 as MGHDK and CDR2 as SYGVNS. This CDR3 spans 16 amino acids. The V end was cut by 6 bases, the J end by 2 bases, with 14 bases between. CDR3 protein: CASSRGGYAGANVLTF. CDR3 sequence (DNA): TGTGCCAGCAGCCGAGGGGGGTACGCTGGGGCCAACGTCCTGACTTTC. Combining the CDR3 with reference TRBV25-1 and TRBJ2-6 gives the whole variable domain EADIYQTPRYLVIGTGKKITLECSQTMGHDKMYWYQQDPGMELHLIHYSYGVNSTEKGDLSSESTVSRIRTEHFPLTLESARPSHTSQYLCASSRGGYAGANVLTFGAGSRLTVL.

The chain is built from TRBV5-6 and TRBJ2-7, with 7 bases aligning to TRBD1. Germline assignment: CDR1 SGHDT and CDR2 YYEEEE. V trimming: 5 bases; J trimming: 6 bases; junction bases outside the gene matches: 14. This CDR3 contains 15 residues. The chain's CDR3 is CASRRGETGIGEQYF. CDR3 coding DNA: TGTGCCAGCAGACGTGGGGAGACAGGGATCGGCGAGCAGTACTTC.

The chain uses TRBV30 and TRBJ2-3; no firm D call. The germline V and J ends were trimmed by 3 bases and 2 bases, with 15 bases remaining between them. Per the germline V gene, CDR1 is GTSNPN and CDR2 is SVGIG (reference sequence). The CDR3 consists of 15 residues. CDR3 sequence: CAWSGGGTPTDTQYF. DNA for the CDR3: TGTGCCTGGAGCGGCGGCGGTACCCCCACAGATACGCAGTATTTT.

V gene TRBV6-6 combines with J gene TRBJ2-7; weak D call: TRBD2 (6 bases). Per germline, CDR1 MNHNY and CDR2 SVGAGI (reference sequence). Trimming removed 1 base from V and 3 bases from J, with 13 bases in between. The CDR3 is 15 residues long. The CDR3 nucleotides are TGTGCCAGCAGTTACTTTCCTAGCGCCCACTACGAGCAGTACTTC. It codes for CASSYFPSAHYEQYF.

In this sample, this clone turned up many times. The gene calls are TRBV2 and TRBJ1-5; 9 bases fit TRBD1. Losses at the gene ends were 4 bases for V and 7 bases for J; bases not matched to a gene: 2. Looked up from germline, CDR1 is SNHLY and CDR2 is FYNNEI. The CDR3 is 13 amino acids. CDR3 loop: CASSGDREQPQHF. The DNA of the CDR3 is TGTGCCAGCAGTGGGGACAGGGAACAGCCCCAGCATTTT.

The rearrangement joins TRBV11-2 to TRBJ2-5, with 9 bases lining up with TRBD2. The DNA end lines up better with TRBJ2-7; the J call may be wrong. The CDR3 covers 16 residues. In germline, CDR1 is SGHAT, CDR2 FQNNGV. In nucleotides, the CDR3 is TGTGCCAGCAGCTTAGCACGGGCGGGAGGGCGGAGCGAGCAGTACTTC. This sequence encodes CASSLARAGGRSEQYF.

This chain joins TRBV5-4 and TRBJ2-3; no reliable D call. V was shortened by 2 bases and J by 1 base, with 11 bases between the two germline ends. There are 15 residues in the CDR3. From germline, CDR1 is SGHNT and CDR2 YYREEE (reference sequence). CDR3 nucleotides: TGTGCCAGCAGCTTTGGGTCGGCCCGCACAGATACGCAGTATTTT. It encodes CASSFGSARTDTQYF.

The chain recombines TRBV28 with TRBJ2-7; D is unresolved. The CDR3 spans 13 residues. In germline, CDR1 is MDHEN, CDR2 SYDVKM. The V end lost 6 bases, the J end lost 0 bases, and 9 bases lay between the germline ends. The CDR3, as DNA: TGTGCCAGCAGCTACTTGAGCTCCTACGAGCAGTACTTC. Translated, it gives CASSYLSSYEQYF.

This clone showed up just a few times. The V call is TRBV5-1, the J call TRBJ1-3; D unresolved. This CDR3 comprises 13 residues. With 5 bases removed from V and 4 bases from J, the gap between germline ends came to 10 bases. In germline, CDR1 is SGHRS, CDR2 YFSETQ. The CDR3 sequence is CASSDTAGNTIYF. CDR3 DNA: TGCGCCAGCAGTGATACAGCAGGAAACACCATATATTTT.

The table lists this clone with a count of one. The V gene is TRBV2, the J gene TRBJ2-6; D gene uncertain. V lost 4 bases and J lost 0, with 7 bases in between. Germline V gene sequence: CDR1 SNHLY, CDR2 FYNNEI. This CDR3 is built from 15 residues. The chain's CDR3 is CASSVPGSGANVLTF. CDR3 nucleotide sequence: TGTGCCAGCAGTGTACCCGGCTCTGGGGCCAACGTCCTGACTTTC.

The genes are TRBV7-9 and TRBJ1-1, with unresolved D. Deletions cut 5 bases from V and 5 bases from J, with 15 bases between. The length of the CDR3 is 14 residues. Germline V gene data show CDR1 as SEHNR and CDR2 as FQNEAQ (reference sequence). This CDR3 is CASSPSTRGTEAFF. The CDR3 region has the DNA TGTGCCAGCAGCCCCTCGACGCGGGGTACTGAAGCTTTCTTT.

This clone was seen many times. The chain uses TRBV19 and TRBJ1-1, with a tentative D call TRBD1 (6 bases). CDR1 and CDR2 (germline): LNHDA, SQIVND (reference sequence). This CDR3 comprises 12 residues. V lost 7 bases to trimming and J lost 7 bases, with 13 bases between them. CDR3 DNA: TGTGCCAGTACCAAGACAGGCTATGAAGCTTTCTTT. Translated: CASTKTGYEAFF.

The chain carries TRBV20-1 and TRBJ2-7; D is undetermined. Germline V lookup: CDR1 DFQATT, CDR2 SNEGSKA (reference sequence). The CDR3 is made up of 11 amino acids. V was trimmed by 3 bases and J by 3 bases, leaving 6 bases between them. The CDR3 reads CSARIDYEQYF. For the CDR3, the DNA is TGCAGTGCTAGGATTGACTACGAGCAGTACTTC.

The chain uses TRBV7-9 and TRBJ2-3; TRBD2 matches at 7 bases. Germline V gives CDR1 SEHNR, CDR2 FQNEAQ (reference sequence). This CDR3 is 17 amino acids long. Trimming took 2 bases from V and 0 from J; bases not matched to a gene: 8. In DNA, the CDR3 is TGTGCCAGCAGCTTATCAGCGGGAAAGGAGAGCACAGATACGCAGTATTTT. Translation gives CASSLSAGKESTDTQYF.

This sequence joins TRBV28 and TRBJ1-1, with TRBD1 identical over 9 bases. Germline loops: CDR1 MDHEN, CDR2 SYDVKM. This CDR3 has 16 amino acids. V shed 7 bases, J shed 7 bases, and the junction held 16 bases outside the gene matches. Here the CDR3 DNA reads TGTGCCAGCACCGAGCCGGGACAGGGTATTGTAAGTGAAGCTTTCTTT. This sequence encodes CASTEPGQGIVSEAFF.

The J gene is TRBJ2-7, the V gene TRBV19; 12 nucleotides line up with TRBD2. The germline V gene has CDR1 LNHDA and CDR2 SQIVND (reference sequence). CDR3 length: 15 amino acids. Losses at the gene ends were 4 bases for V and 9 bases for J; bases not matched to a gene: 10. CDR3 nucleotide sequence: TGTGCCAGTAGTAGCGATGCTAGCGGGAGGGCCCGGCAGTACTTC. This gives the protein CASSSDASGRARQYF.

J is TRBJ2-7 and V is TRBV30; the D gene is possibly TRBD1 (5 bases). CDR1 is GTSNPN and CDR2 is SVGIG in the germline V gene (reference sequence). The ends were cut back, 1 base at V and 6 bases at J, with 13 bases in the middle. The CDR3 is made up of 13 amino acids. CDR3 region: CAWSERWGAEQYF. The CDR3 DNA sequence: TGTGCCTGGAGTGAGAGATGGGGCGCCGAGCAGTACTTC.

J is TRBJ2-7 and V is TRBV7-9; 8 bases fit TRBD2. The CDR3 sequence is 15 residues long. V lost 5 bases and J lost 4; bases outside the gene matches: 10. Per the germline V gene, CDR1 is SEHNR and CDR2 is FQNEAQ (reference sequence). CDR3 nucleotides: TGTGCCAGCAGCGCACTGGGGACTAGGATTTACGAGCAGTACTTC. Amino acid sequence: CASSALGTRIYEQYF.

A word on this clone: One end of the junction fails to match germline, which may point to a read error. The chain links TRBV6-6 to TRBJ2-4; 11 nucleotides align to TRBD2. Per the germline V gene, CDR1 is MNHNY and CDR2 is SVGAGI (reference sequence). The CDR3 has 14 residues. CDR3 sequence reads: CASSSSRLAGRWTF. The CDR3 DNA follows: TGTGCCAGCAGTAGCTCCCGACTAGCGGGGCGTTGGACCTTC.

This chain links TRBV28 with TRBJ1-2, with no clear D. Trimming cost V 7 bases and J 5 bases, with 14 bases left between them. The CDR3 has 13 residues. From germline, CDR1 is MDHEN and CDR2 SYDVKM. The DNA for the CDR3 is TGTGCCAGCAAAGTTACGCGGATGTATGGCTACACCTTC. Translating it yields CASKVTRMYGYTF.

Only one count was recorded for this clone. This chain joins TRBV27 and TRBJ2-7; TRBD1 is a possible D gene (5 bases). The ends were cut back, 8 bases at V and 2 bases at J, with 10 bases in the middle. Germline CDR1 and CDR2: MNHEY and SMNVEV (reference sequence). The CDR3 is 12 residues long. The CDR3 loop is CASGAGTYEQYF. The CDR3 bases are TGTGCCAGCGGGGCAGGGACCTACGAGCAGTACTTC.

The chain has TRBV28 and TRBJ1-5, with D tentatively TRBD1 (5 bases). The CDR3 spans 15 residues. Trimming stripped 6 bases from V and 3 bases from J, with 15 bases between. Germline V gene lookup returns CDR1 MDHEN and CDR2 SYDVKM. CDR3 sequence: CASSRQSGINQPQHF. CDR3 bases: TGTGCCAGCAGCCGACAGTCGGGTATCAATCAGCCCCAGCATTTT. Complete variable domain (other parts from reference TRBV28 and TRBJ1-5): DVKVTQSSRYLVKRTGEKVFLECVQDMDHENMFWYRQDPGLGLRLIYFSYDVKMKEKGDIPEGYSVSREKKERFSLILESASTNQTSMYLCASSRQSGINQPQHFGDGTRLSIL.

This chain joins TRBV28 and TRBJ2-1; D perhaps matches TRBD2 (5 bases). Trimming removed 5 bases from V and 12 bases from J, with 20 bases in between. The CDR3 runs to 14 residues. Per the germline V gene, CDR1 is MDHEN and CDR2 is SYDVKM. The CDR3 sequence: CASSAGPRLRGQFF. CDR3 bases: TGTGCCAGCAGTGCAGGTCCTAGACTACGAGGGCAGTTCTTC.